The 9 T cell receptor beta chains in this list originate from one sample, sequenced in a study of CD8+ T cells in alopecia areata. Following RNA extraction, reverse transcription yielded cDNA that acted as the sequencing template. Assay: immunoSEQ multiplex PCR; the TCRdb copy retains only in-frame clones and omits some. The sample yields around 190,000 clones, around three fifths seen once. The specimen sequenced was CD8+ T cells sorted from blood. These receptors were collected from a human donor in good health.

Here the CDR3 reads CASSLNLQGEAFF. CDR3 bases: TGTGCCAGCAGCTTGAACTTGCAGGGTGAAGCTTTCTTT. This sequence joins TRBV5-4 and TRBJ1-1; D is perhaps TRBD1 (5 bases). Germline values: CDR1 SGHNT, CDR2 YYREEE (reference sequence). V was clipped by 1 base and J by 7 bases, with 11 bases between them. The CDR3 has 13 amino acids.

This clone turned up a few times. The V gene is TRBV29-1, the J gene TRBJ2-1, with a possible D match to TRBD1 (5 bases). The germline V and J ends were trimmed by 7 bases and 0 bases, with 10 bases remaining between them. The CDR3 spans 13 residues. The germline gives CDR1 SQVTM, CDR2 ANQGSEA. CDR3 sequence: CSGRTRSYNEQFF. The DNA for the CDR3 is TGCAGCGGCCGGACACGCTCCTACAATGAGCAGTTCTTC.

The chain is built from TRBV6-4 and TRBJ2-3; the match to TRBD1 covers 7 bases. The CDR3 has 16 residues. Germline loops: CDR1 MRHNA, CDR2 SNTAGT. The V gene end was trimmed by 4 bases and the J gene end by 1 base; junction bases not matched to a gene: 8. The CDR3 loop is CASSALSGTGTDTQYF. CDR3 coding DNA: TGTGCCAGCAGTGCCCTCTCCGGGACAGGCACAGATACGCAGTATTTT.

This clone was picked up one time. The chain is built from TRBV11-2 and TRBJ2-5; tentatively, D is TRBD1 or TRBD2 (5 bases each). V lost 4 bases and J 1 base, leaving 13 bases between the germline ends. Germline V gene lookup returns CDR1 SGHAT and CDR2 FQNNGV. The CDR3 sequence is 15 residues long. This CDR3 is CASSYDPGTQETQYF. The CDR3 DNA follows: TGTGCCAGCAGCTACGATCCCGGGACCCAAGAGACCCAGTACTTC.

The chain recombines TRBV2 with TRBJ2-1; unclear D gene. The V end was cut by 11 bases, the J end by 5 bases, with 13 bases between. This CDR3 spans 12 amino acids. CDR1 is SNHLY and CDR2 is FYNNEI in the germline V gene. This CDR3 reads CASNPSNNEQFF. As DNA, the CDR3 is TGTGCCTCCAACCCGTCAAACAATGAGCAGTTCTTC.

The chain is built from TRBV2 and TRBJ2-5; D is uncertain. The CDR3 loop spans 14 amino acids. From germline, CDR1 is SNHLY and CDR2 FYNNEI. The V gene lost 4 bases and the J gene lost 0 bases, with 9 bases spanning the gap. In nucleotides, the CDR3 is TGTGCCAGCAGTGGCGAGGCCGACCAAGAGACCCAGTACTTC. This encodes CASSGEADQETQYF.

Of note for this clone: The same CDR3 is also encoded by other DNA sequences in this sample. This chain joins TRBV4-1 and TRBJ2-7; 8 nucleotides align to TRBD1. Germline CDR1 and CDR2: MGHRA and YSYEKL. This CDR3 comprises 14 residues. Germline trimming cut 1 base from V and 4 bases from J; bases unmatched to any gene: 3. CDR3: CASSQVQGAYEQYF. DNA of the CDR3: TGCGCCAGCAGCCAAGTTCAGGGGGCGTACGAGCAGTACTTC.

The rearrangement uses TRBV28 and TRBJ2-5, with D possibly being TRBD1 or TRBD2 (6 bases each). The CDR3 loop spans 16 amino acids. Trimming cost V 6 bases and J 2 bases, with 19 bases left between them. Germline CDR1 and CDR2: MDHEN and SYDVKM. The CDR3 loop is CASSQTGGQWQETQYF. For the CDR3, the DNA is TGTGCCAGCAGCCAGACCGGGGGCCAGTGGCAAGAGACCCAGTACTTC.

This rearrangement joins TRBV27 to TRBJ2-7, with TRBD2 as a possible D gene (5 bases). This CDR3 contains 14 residues. The V and J ends lost 8 bases and 4 bases respectively, with 18 bases between them. CDR1 is MNHEY and CDR2 is SMNVEV in the germline V gene (reference sequence). The CDR3 DNA reads TGTGCCAGCTCTTCTACAAGCGGACCTTACGAGCAGTACTTC. This encodes CASSSTSGPYEQYF.